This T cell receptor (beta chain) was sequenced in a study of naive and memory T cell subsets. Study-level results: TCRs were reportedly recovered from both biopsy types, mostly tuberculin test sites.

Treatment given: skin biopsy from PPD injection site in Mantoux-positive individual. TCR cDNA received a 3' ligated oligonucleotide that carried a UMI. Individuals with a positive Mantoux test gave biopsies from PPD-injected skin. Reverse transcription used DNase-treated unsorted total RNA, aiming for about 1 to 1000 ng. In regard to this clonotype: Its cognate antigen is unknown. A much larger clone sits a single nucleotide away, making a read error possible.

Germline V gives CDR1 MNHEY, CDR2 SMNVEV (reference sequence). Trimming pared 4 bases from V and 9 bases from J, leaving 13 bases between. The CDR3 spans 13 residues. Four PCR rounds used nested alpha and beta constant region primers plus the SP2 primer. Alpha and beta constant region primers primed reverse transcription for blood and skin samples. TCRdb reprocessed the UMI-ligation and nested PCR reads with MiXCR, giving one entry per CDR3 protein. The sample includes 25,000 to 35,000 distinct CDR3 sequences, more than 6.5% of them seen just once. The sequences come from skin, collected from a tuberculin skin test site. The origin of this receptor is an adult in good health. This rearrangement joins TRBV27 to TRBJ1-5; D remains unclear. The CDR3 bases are TGTGCCAGCAGTTCTCTGGGCCTGGGGCCCCAGCATTTT. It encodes CASSSLGLGPQHF.